These 16 T cell receptor beta chains came from one sample sequenced in a study of sequential checkpoint blockade in melanoma (dated by TCRdb to the late 2010s). The treatment or condition label on this specimen signifies: randomized to nivolumab then ipilimumab (arm A) or the reverse (arm B). Libraries came from the immunoSEQ multiplex PCR assay. TCRdb obtained this table from immuneACCESS and retained in-frame rearrangements with V and J assigned. These tables miss some clones; where compared with another copy, unresolved V genes account for less than half of the shortfall, and the remainder is unexplained. In this sample the table shows about 32,000 clones, roughly 84% of which occur a single time. The biggest ten clones account for 18% of the sample. The sample here was CD8+ T cells sorted from blood (inferred from file names), taken from a patient given nivolumab and ipilimumab in sequence. The source is a human donor with melanoma.

V and J are TRBV19 and TRBJ1-1, with a possible D match to TRBD1 (5 bases). Germline V lookup: CDR1 LNHDA, CDR2 SQIVND (reference sequence). The CDR3 is made up of 13 amino acids. Trimming took off 3 bases at V and 4 bases at J, with 9 bases between the two ends. The CDR3 sequence: CASSMTARTEAFF. DNA of the CDR3: TGTGCCAGTAGTATGACAGCCCGCACTGAAGCTTTCTTT.

The chain couples TRBV7-2 to TRBJ2-5; D is undetermined. Judging by the DNA end, TRBJ2-7 fits better; the J call may be wrong. CDR1 and CDR2 (germline): SGHTA, FQGNSA. The CDR3 is 13 residues long. The CDR3 nucleotides are TGTGCCAGCAGCTTAGGGTGGTCTTACGAGCAGTACTTC. Its protein is CASSLGWSYEQYF.

The V gene is TRBV27, the J gene TRBJ2-1; TRBD2 might be the D (6 bases). CDR3 length: 13 amino acids. Germline CDR1 reads MNHEY; CDR2 reads SMNVEV (reference sequence). V gave up 9 bases and J gave up 10 bases, with 19 bases separating them. CDR3 in amino acids: CASGAIGGNEQFF. CDR3 sequence (DNA): TGTGCCAGTGGGGCGATTGGAGGGAACGAGCAGTTCTTC.

The DNA for the CDR3 is TGTGCCAGCAGCTTGGCAGGGGGTGGCACTGAAGCTTTCTTT. It specifies CASSLAGGGTEAFF. J is TRBJ1-1 and V is TRBV5-6, with TRBD1 matching over 7 bases. V shed 0 bases, J shed 4 bases, and the junction held 3 bases outside the gene matches. The CDR3 sequence is 14 residues long. Germline lookup yields CDR1 SGHDT and CDR2 YYEEEE.

V is TRBV18 and J is TRBJ2-7; the match to TRBD2 covers 8 bases. There are 15 residues in the CDR3. Germline CDR1 and CDR2: KGHSH and LQKENI. Germline trimming cut 2 bases from V and 7 bases from J; bases unmatched to any gene: 10. The CDR3 DNA reads TGTGCCAGCTCACCAACCGGGAGGGGCCTCCTAGAGCAGTACTTC. Protein product: CASSPTGRGLLEQYF.

The chain recombines TRBV4-1 with TRBJ1-6, with D maybe TRBD1 (5 bases). The germline gives CDR1 MGHRA, CDR2 YSYEKL. With 1 base removed from V and 10 bases from J, the gap between germline ends came to 14 bases. The CDR3 spans 15 residues. The CDR3 coding sequence is TGCGCCAGCAGCCAAGGATCCGTCGGGGGATCACCCCTCCACTTT. Translating it yields CASSQGSVGGSPLHF.

The chain links TRBV10-2 to TRBJ1-5, with 7 bases matching TRBD1. The V gene end was trimmed by 4 bases and the J gene end by 0 bases; junction bases not matched to a gene: 3. This CDR3 spans 15 amino acids. Germline values: CDR1 WSHSY, CDR2 SAAADI. Here the CDR3 DNA reads TGCGCCAGCAGTGCGACAGGGTATAGCAATCAGCCCCAGCATTTT. Amino acids: CASSATGYSNQPQHF.

The rearrangement uses TRBV5-1 and TRBJ2-1; D may be TRBD2 (5 bases). CDR1 is SGHRS and CDR2 is YFSETQ in the germline V gene. Trimming pared 9 bases from V and 5 bases from J, leaving 18 bases between. This CDR3 spans 14 amino acids. CDR3 loop: CATPGRVGHNEQFF. CDR3 bases: TGCGCCACCCCTGGGCGGGTTGGGCACAATGAGCAGTTCTTC.

The count of this clone is one. The chain links TRBV7-8 to TRBJ2-3; D perhaps matches TRBD2 (7 bases). The ends were cut back, 0 bases at V and 0 bases at J, with 19 bases in the middle. From germline, CDR1 is SGHVS and CDR2 FQNEAQ. The length of the CDR3 is 19 residues. In nucleotides, the CDR3 is TGTGCCAGCAGCTTAGCGGCGTACGGGGGGCGGTCAAGCACAGATACGCAGTATTTT. Its protein is CASSLAAYGGRSSTDTQYF.

This clone was counted a single time. CDR3 amino acids: CASRRLAGVYEQYF. The CDR3 bases are TGTGCCAGCAGGCGACTAGCGGGAGTCTACGAGCAGTACTTC. This chain uses TRBV6-5 with TRBJ2-7; the match to TRBD2 covers 12 bases. CDR1 MNHEY and CDR2 SVGAGI come from the germline V gene. The ends lost 6 bases at V and 3 bases at J; junction bases unmatched: 3. This CDR3 is built from 14 residues.

The rearrangement links TRBV30 to TRBJ1-1; 9 bases line up with TRBD1. The V gene's germline CDR1 is GTSNPN and CDR2 SVGIG (reference sequence). The CDR3 contains 12 residues. The V gene end was trimmed by 5 bases and the J gene end by 5 bases; junction bases not matched to a gene: 3. This CDR3 is CAWGTGRTEAFF. The CDR3 DNA reads as TGTGCCTGGGGGACAGGGAGGACTGAAGCTTTCTTT.

The chain employs TRBV27 and TRBJ1-5, with 7 nucleotides matching TRBD1. Trimming cost V 3 bases and J 7 bases; bases outside gene matches: 12. The CDR3 has 16 amino acids. The germline CDR1 and CDR2 sequences are MNHEY and SMNVEV (reference sequence). The CDR3 sequence: CASSFRQGGGYQPQHF. Here the CDR3 DNA reads TGTGCCAGCAGTTTCCGACAGGGCGGCGGTTACCAGCCCCAGCATTTT.

The chain carries TRBV4-1 and TRBJ1-5; D call uncertain. The CDR3 is made up of 15 amino acids. Trimming pared 2 bases from V and 1 base from J, leaving 9 bases between. The germline CDR1 and CDR2 sequences are MGHRA and YSYEKL. The CDR3: CASSQTYGSNQPQHF. The CDR3 nucleotides read TGCGCCAGCAGCCAAACGTACGGGAGCAATCAGCCCCAGCATTTT.

V and J are TRBV5-5 and TRBJ1-2, with D unresolved. Germline V lookup: CDR1 SGHKS, CDR2 YYEKEE (reference sequence). This CDR3 contains 15 residues. The V end lost 1 base, the J end lost 6 bases, and 16 bases lay between the germline ends. The CDR3: CASSLYLIAIHGYTF. In nucleotides, the CDR3 is TGTGCCAGCAGCTTGTACCTCATCGCGATCCATGGCTACACCTTC.

This clone was recorded once. V and J are TRBV7-2 and TRBJ1-1; D uncertain. Germline assignment: CDR1 SGHTA and CDR2 FQGNSA. V was cut by 4 bases and J by 7 bases, with 7 bases left in between. The CDR3 consists of 11 residues. CDR3 sequence: CASSWGVEAFF. The CDR3 coding sequence is TGTGCCAGCAGCTGGGGAGTTGAAGCTTTCTTT. The full variable domain, completed using reference TRBV7-2 and TRBJ1-1, is GAGVSQSPSNKVTEKGKDVELRCDPISGHTALYWYRQSLGQGLEFLIYFQGNSAPDKSGLPSDRFSAERTGGSVSTLTIQRTQQEDSAVYLCASSWGVEAFFGQGTRLTVV.

The count of this clone is one. V gene TRBV9 combines with J gene TRBJ2-5; 12 nucleotides align to TRBD2. The J call may be in error: the DNA end matches TRBJ2-7 better. CDR1 SGDLS and CDR2 YYNGEE come from the germline V gene. This CDR3 has 16 amino acids. The CDR3 loop is CASSVSLAGGPYEQYF. DNA of the CDR3: TGTGCCAGCAGCGTATCCCTAGCGGGAGGGCCATACGAGCAGTACTTC.